This TCR beta chain emerged from a study of shared clonotypes between healthy human individuals. From germline, CDR1 is SSHAT and CDR2 FNYEAQ (reference sequence). This CDR3 has 20 amino acids. The J segment lost 0 bases and the V segment lost 2 bases, leaving 12 bases of the junction unmatched. Regarding the study as a whole: Naive subsets, compared against memory subsets, generally had larger estimated richness values. Only blood underwent sampling, and tissue repertoires likely differ.

For every subset, genomic DNA was evenly distributed across several immunoSEQ plates. Original analysis: Junction-only immunoSEQ data arrived without quality scores, meaning filtering differed. Sequencing was performed with immunoSEQ multiplex PCR; in TCRdb, only in-frame clones are kept and a portion is missing. Clonal size and the V and J genes are those of that table, whereas D and trimming came from the DNA. In the table there are some 2,500,000 clones, 90% to 95% of which are singletons. Remarks on this clone: The antigen remains undetermined.

Material for sequencing was naive CD4+ T cells from PBMCs. The subset: CD45RA+ positively selected. This chain links TRBV7-7 with TRBJ2-4; 11 bases match TRBD2. The clonotype originates from a man in his late teens or twenties in good health. Some clones in this sample may be carry-over from other donors' samples. CDR3 nucleotide sequence: TGTGCCAGCAGCTTACACGGAGGGACTAGCGGATCACTAGCCAAAAACATTCAGTACTTC. This codes for CASSLHGGTSGSLAKNIQYF.